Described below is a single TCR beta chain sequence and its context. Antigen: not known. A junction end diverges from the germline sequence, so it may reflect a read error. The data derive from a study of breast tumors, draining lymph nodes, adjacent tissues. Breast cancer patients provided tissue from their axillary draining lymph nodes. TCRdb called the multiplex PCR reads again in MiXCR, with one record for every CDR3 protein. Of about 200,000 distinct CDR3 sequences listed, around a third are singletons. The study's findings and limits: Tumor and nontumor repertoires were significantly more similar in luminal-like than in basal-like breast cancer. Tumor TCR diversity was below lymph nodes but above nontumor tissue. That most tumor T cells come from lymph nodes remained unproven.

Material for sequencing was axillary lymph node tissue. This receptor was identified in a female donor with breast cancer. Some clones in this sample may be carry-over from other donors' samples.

The CDR3 nucleotides read TGTGCCGGCAGCGAGCCAGGGCGGAATTCACCCCTCCACTTT. It encodes CAGSEPGRNSPLHF. The chain has TRBV2 and TRBJ1-6; a possible D gene is TRBD1 (5 bases). This CDR3 spans 14 amino acids. Germline loops: CDR1 SNHLY, CDR2 FYNNEI.